These T cell receptor beta chains were read from a single sample in a study of human T cells and chemical hapten exposure. TCRdb redid the calling of the RACE reads with MiXCR, one entry per CDR3 protein. The sample includes 350,000 to 400,000 distinct CDR3 sequences, roughly 5.3% of them seen just once. The specimen comprised whole blood, sampled in connection with sensitization to the hapten diphenylcyclopropenone (DPC). These receptors all stem from a woman in her forties or fifties with alopecia areata. Some clones in this sample may be carry-over from other donors' samples. The CDR3 runs from the conserved cysteine through the conserved F or W. The D gene is left open where the match is weak. The listing skips clone size in some rows; elsewhere it reads once, few, many or a size class.

>TRBV20-1|many|TRBD2|TRBJ2-3
CSARGGLAGPDTQYF
TGCAGTGCTAGAGGGGGACTAGCGGGACCAGATACGCAGTATTTT
>TRBV28|.|TRBD1|TRBJ1-1
CASSFAGGSGTEAFF
TGTGCCAGCAGTTTCGCAGGGGGGAGCGGCACTGAAGCTTTCTTT
>TRBV6-6|many|.|TRBJ2-1
CASSYFRDNEQFF
TGTGCCAGCAGTTACTTCAGGGACAATGAGCAGTTCTTC
>TRBV29-1|few|.|TRBJ2-3
CSVVRHTQYF
TGCAGCGTTGTCCGTCATACGCAGTATTTT
>TRBV7-9|many|TRBD2|TRBJ2-7
CASSLAGLSEQYF
TGTGCCAGCAGCTTAGCGGGACTAAGCGAGCAGTACTTC
>TRBV3-1|few|.|TRBJ2-7
CASSHEGSYEQYF
TGTGCCAGCAGCCACGAGGGATCCTACGAGCAGTACTTC
>TRBV6-5|many|TRBD2|TRBJ2-3
CATSSGSTDTQYF
TGTGCCACATCTAGCGGAAGCACAGATACGCAGTATTTT
>TRBV7-9|few|.|TRBJ2-2
CASSLGSLGELFF
TGTGCCAGCAGCTTAGGTTCTCTCGGGGAGCTGTTTTTT
>TRBV20-1|few|.|TRBJ1-4
CSARDLTSQATNEKLFF
TGCAGTGCTAGAGATTTAACCTCACAAGCAACTAATGAAAAACTGTTTTTT
>TRBV4-2|.|TRBD1|TRBJ1-2
CASRRTGGSRGYTF
TGTGCCAGCAGACGTACAGGGGGCTCTAGAGGCTACACCTTC
>TRBV29-1|.|TRBD2|TRBJ2-3
CSVVLGLAESTDTQYF
TGCAGCGTTGTATTGGGACTAGCGGAAAGCACAGATACGCAGTATTTT
>TRBV3-1|.|.|TRBJ2-2
CASSQRGQGGGTGELFF
TGTGCCAGCAGCCAAAGGGGCCAGGGGGGCGGCACCGGGGAGCTGTTTTTT
>TRBV14|.|.|TRBJ2-1
CASSQDPEGQFF
TGTGCCAGCAGCCAAGATCCGGAGGGGCAGTTCTTC
>TRBV15|.|.|TRBJ2-5
CATSRGQAQETQYF
TGTGCCACCAGCAGAGGACAGGCCCAAGAGACCCAGTACTTC
>TRBV28|.|.|TRBJ1-1
CASSLFVGTNTEAFF
TGTGCCAGCAGTTTATTTGTTGGGACCAACACTGAAGCTTTCTTT
>TRBV19|few|TRBD1|TRBJ2-7
CASSTGTGSYEQYF
TGTGCCAGTAGTACCGGGACAGGGTCCTACGAGCAGTACTTC
>TRBV7-8|.|.|TRBJ2-3
CASSLGVLLTDTQYF
TGTGCCAGCAGCTTAGGGGTCCTTTTGACAGATACGCAGTATTTT
>TRBV29-1|many|.|TRBJ1-1
CSVESVEAFF
TGCAGCGTTGAATCAGTTGAAGCTTTCTTT
>TRBV20-1|many|.|TRBJ2-3
CSARRWDSPDSTDTQYF
TGCAGTGCTAGAAGATGGGACTCGCCAGACTCCACAGATACGCAGTATTTT
>TRBV6-5|many|TRBD2|TRBJ2-3
CASRKRGGGTDTQYF
TGTGCCAGCAGAAAGCGGGGGGGCGGCACAGATACGCAGTATTTT
>TRBV5-8|few|.|TRBJ2-3
CASSLRLRTDTQYF
TGTGCCAGCAGCTTGAGGTTGCGCACAGATACGCAGTATTTT
>TRBV12-3/TRBV12-4|many|.|TRBJ2-5
CASSSGLGETQYF
TGTGCCAGCAGTTCCGGACTCGGAGAGACCCAGTACTTC
>TRBV6-1|few|.|TRBJ2-7
CASSRAKDYEQYF
TGTGCCAGCTCACGGGCCAAAGACTACGAGCAGTACTTC